The next 21 T cell receptor beta chains were all read from a single sample in a study. A single record per CDR3 protein comes from TCRdb applying MiXCR to the 5' RACE reads. The data contain 8,000 to 10,000 distinct CDR3 sequences, approximately 50% of them singletons. Tregs were sorted as CD4+CD25+CD127-/low cells. The sample was Tregs sorted from a lymph node. The source is a female donor with breast cancer.

This rearrangement joins TRBV2 to TRBJ1-3; D not certain. The CDR3 sequence is 13 residues long. Germline-derived CDR1 and CDR2 are SNHLY and FYNNEI. The V end lost 7 bases, the J end lost 0 bases, and 7 bases lay between the germline ends. CDR3 protein: CASNWGSGNTIYF. The CDR3 DNA reads as TGTGCCAGCAATTGGGGCTCTGGAAACACCATATATTTT.

This rearrangement joins TRBV9 to TRBJ1-4, with a weak D call TRBD1 (6 bases). V was pared by 2 bases and J by 7 bases, with 18 bases between. CDR1 is SGDLS, CDR2 YYNGEE, per germline. CDR3 length: 16 residues. The CDR3 DNA is TGTGCCAGCAGCGTTTCCGCCCGGGGGGCTCTTGAAAAACTGTTTTTT. Its translation is CASSVSARGALEKLFF.

This clonotype has just a few counts. The chain joins TRBV4-3 to TRBJ2-3, with 9 bases fitting TRBD1. The ends lost 3 bases at V and 6 bases at J; junction bases unmatched: 13. Germline CDR1 reads LGHNA; CDR2 reads YSLEER. CDR3 length: 17 residues. The CDR3 loop reads CASSQDTTGTGTDTQYF. In DNA form, the CDR3 reads TGCGCCAGCAGCCAGGATACTACCGGGACAGGGACCGATACGCAGTATTTT.

The CDR3 region has the DNA TGTGCCAGCAGGCTGGGTGGGCACAATGAGCAGTTCTTC. Its protein is CASRLGGHNEQFF. This chain connects TRBV6-2 or TRBV6-3 to TRBJ2-1; D remains ambiguous. The CDR3 has 13 residues. V was shortened by 6 bases and J by 5 bases, with 11 bases between the two germline ends. Germline CDR1 reads MNHEY; CDR2 reads SVGEGT.

The chain carries TRBV6-5 and TRBJ1-6; 7 positions agree with TRBD1. With V trimmed by 0 bases and J by 7 bases, 18 bases remained unmatched. CDR1 is MNHEY and CDR2 is SVGAGI in the germline V gene. The CDR3 is 20 residues long. The CDR3 DNA reads TGTGCCAGCAGTTACTCCCGGTCTTTCGCTCCGGGACAGTTGAATTCACCCCTCCACTTT. Amino acid sequence: CASSYSRSFAPGQLNSPLHF.

This rearrangement joins TRBV6-2 or TRBV6-3 to TRBJ2-7, with 7 nucleotides matching TRBD1. Losses at the gene ends were 2 bases for V and 3 bases for J; bases not matched to a gene: 7. The CDR3 sequence is 15 residues long. Germline lookup yields CDR1 MNHEY and CDR2 SVGEGT. CDR3 residues: CASSYQQGSNYEQYF. The CDR3 DNA reads as TGTGCCAGCAGTTACCAACAGGGGAGTAACTACGAGCAGTACTTC.

This clonotype was detected only a few times. The V call is TRBV6-6, the J call TRBJ1-4; D possibly corresponds to TRBD1 (5 bases). V lost 6 bases to trimming and J lost 3 bases, with 17 bases between them. The CDR3 covers 16 residues. Germline CDR1 and CDR2: MNHNY and SVGAGI (reference sequence). The CDR3 spells CASRNPQGGPNEKLFF. The CDR3 nucleotides are TGTGCCAGCAGAAATCCGCAGGGTGGGCCTAATGAAAAACTGTTTTTT.

Concerning this clonotype: This likely comes from a read error, as the CDR3 has no conserved phenylalanine or tryptophan at its end. The chain employs TRBV20-1 and TRBJ1-5; D gene ambiguous. The CDR3 sequence is 15 residues long. Germline V gene data show CDR1 as DFQATT and CDR2 as SNEGSKA (reference sequence). Trimming stripped 0 bases from V and 7 bases from J, with 16 bases between. DNA for the CDR3: TGCAGTGCTAGAGATCGGCGGGGAGGTGGGCAGCCCCAGCATCTT. Protein: CSARDRRGGGQPQHL.

The chain employs TRBV6-1 and TRBJ2-7; 7 bases map to TRBD2. With 1 base clipped from V and 6 bases from J, the junction kept 6 bases outside the gene matches. In germline, CDR1 is MNHNS, CDR2 SASEGT. CDR3 length equals 14 residues. CDR3: CASSEGGSFTEQYV. The CDR3 DNA sequence: TGTGCCAGCAGTGAAGGCGGGAGCTTTACCGAGCAGTACGTC.

The rearrangement joins TRBV29-1 to TRBJ2-7; the D gene is possibly TRBD1 (6 bases). The CDR3 covers 14 residues. Trimming took 7 bases from V and 4 from J, leaving 20 bases between them. Germline CDR1 SQVTM, CDR2 ANQGSEA. The CDR3 coding sequence is TGCAGCGCACGAGGGGACAAGTTGGATTACGAGCAGTACTTC. It encodes CSARGDKLDYEQYF.

This chain uses TRBV5-1 with TRBJ2-2; 7 positions match TRBD1. This CDR3 region has 19 residues. Germline loops: CDR1 SGHRS, CDR2 YFSETQ. Trimming at V came to 1 base and at J to 1 base, leaving 13 bases not matched to a gene. The CDR3 nucleotides read TGCGCCAGCAGCTTGAAGCACCACTTACAGGGGCAGAACACCGGGGAGCTGTTTTTT. Translation gives CASSLKHHLQGQNTGELFF.

This clonotype was counted between two and nine times. The chain couples TRBV29-1 to TRBJ2-5; D is possibly TRBD1 (5 bases). V shed 0 bases and J shed 5 bases, with 13 bases lying between them. The CDR3 totals 14 residues. Germline loops: CDR1 SQVTM, CDR2 ANQGSEA. CDR3 loop: CSVEDRAGMETQYF. The DNA for the CDR3 is TGCAGCGTTGAAGATAGGGCAGGGATGGAGACCCAGTACTTC.

This rearrangement joins TRBV5-1 to TRBJ2-6; possibly TRBD1 for D (5 bases). CDR1 and CDR2 (germline): SGHRS, YFSETQ. V lost 4 bases and J lost 3, with 11 bases in between. This CDR3 is built from 15 residues. This chain's CDR3 is CASSPPGFGANVLTF. CDR3 nucleotide sequence: TGCGCCAGCAGCCCCCCAGGGTTTGGGGCCAACGTCCTGACTTTC.

The chain recombines TRBV20-1 with TRBJ2-5, with 9 bases lining up with TRBD2. Germline V gene data show CDR1 as DFQATT and CDR2 as SNEGSKA (reference sequence). The CDR3 consists of 14 residues. Losses at the gene ends were 5 bases for V and 5 bases for J; bases not matched to a gene: 9. Written as DNA, the CDR3 is TGCAGTGCTCCCCTTAGCGGGAGAGGCGAGACCCAGTACTTC. Protein product: CSAPLSGRGETQYF.

The chain has TRBV10-3 and TRBJ1-3; D is perhaps TRBD1 (6 bases). Germline CDR1 is ENHRY and CDR2 is SYGVKD. This CDR3 has 19 residues. The V and J ends lost 6 bases and 0 bases respectively, with 24 bases between them. DNA of the CDR3: TGTGCCATCAGCCCGACAGGATGGAGCTCAGGACGCTCTGGAAACACCATATATTTT. Protein: CAISPTGWSSGRSGNTIYF.

Concerning this clonotype: Sequence at one end of the junction differs from germline and may be a read error. The chain is built from TRBV7-7 and TRBJ2-3; 7 nucleotides line up with TRBD2. The CDR3 is 15 residues long. Per germline, CDR1 SSHAT and CDR2 FNYEAQ (reference sequence). CDR3 region: CASSSSGHSTDTQYF. As DNA, the CDR3 is TGTGCTAGCAGCTCTAGCGGCCATAGCACAGATACGCAGTATTTT.

The chain links TRBV5-1 to TRBJ2-7; 9 bases fit TRBD1. The V gene's germline CDR1 is SGHRS and CDR2 YFSETQ. The CDR3 extends over 17 amino acids. The junction had 10 bases not matched to a gene; V was cut back by 1 base and J by 2 bases. The CDR3 sequence is CASSLSTGTGLTYEQYF. As DNA, the CDR3 is TGCGCCAGCAGCTTGTCTACCGGGACAGGGCTAACCTACGAGCAGTACTTC.

V and J are TRBV6-2 or TRBV6-3 and TRBJ2-7, with a weak D call TRBD2 (5 bases). The V gene's germline CDR1 is MNHEY and CDR2 SVGEGT. This CDR3 contains 13 residues. V lost 0 bases and J 9 bases, leaving 12 bases between the germline ends. CDR3 protein: CASSYSYQRWQYV. CDR3 sequence (DNA): TGTGCCAGCAGTTACTCTTACCAGCGGTGGCAGTACGTC.

The chain combines TRBV4-1 with TRBJ2-5; D gene unclear. The CDR3 contains 15 residues. Germline CDR1 MGHRA, CDR2 YSYEKL. Trimming pared 4 bases from V and 4 bases from J, leaving 16 bases between. The CDR3 loop reads CASSPDRASGETQYF. CDR3 DNA sequence: TGCGCCAGCAGCCCAGATAGAGCGTCAGGAGAGACCCAGTACTTC.

This chain connects TRBV12-3 or TRBV12-4 to TRBJ1-1; TRBD1 agrees at 9 bases. This CDR3 has 12 residues. The trim removed 6 bases at V and 10 bases at J, leaving 6 bases unmatched. The CDR3 nucleotides read TGTGCCAGCAGCTACAGGGGGCAGATAGCTTTCTTT. It encodes CASSYRGQIAFF.

This clonotype appeared a single time. The germline gene is not matched at one end of the junction; a read error may be the cause. V usage is TRBV4-2 and J usage is TRBJ1-1, with a tentative D call TRBD1 (5 bases). CDR1 and CDR2 from the germline V gene are LGHNA and YNFKEQ. CDR3 length: 13 residues. In DNA form, the CDR3 reads TGCGCCAGCAGCCCCTCCGGGGGACCTGAAGCTTTCTTT. Its protein product is CASSPSGGPEAFF.